This T cell receptor (beta chain) was recovered during a study of cytomegalovirus exposure and HLA in healthy donors. Study findings and constraints: V- and J-gene trimming of TCR beta was linked (in a later analysis) to a missense DCLRE1C variant. The study designated roughly 150 TCR beta chains cytomegalovirus-associated. In an earlier analysis, about 87% or about 30%: the productive usage of most TCR beta V segments. Versus the roughly 670-donor mean, an Asian-associated ancestry cluster reportedly showed fewer N-insertions in a later analysis.

This CDR3 is 15 amino acids long. Germline assignment: CDR1 WNHNN and CDR2 SYGVQD (reference sequence). Primers: 60 Vbeta forward and 13 Jbeta reverse. Clones were read by immunoSEQ multiplex PCR, and TCRdb kept only the in-frame ones, dropping some. The table records 150,000 to 200,000 clones, 60% to 85% of them present only once. A remark on this clone: What it binds is unknown. Germline is not matched at one junction end, which may reflect a read error.

The receptor was isolated from a man in his forties or fifties in good health and CMV-seropositive. This rearrangement joins TRBV10-1 to TRBJ2-5, with 7 positions matching TRBD2. The source material was PBMCs. The CDR3 loop reads CANSESRTSKGTQYF. In DNA form, the CDR3 reads TGCGCCAACAGTGAGTCAAGGACTAGTAAGGGGACCCAGTACTTC.